The following is a T cell receptor beta chain sequence with its context. The data belong to a study of blood T cell repertoires in COVID-19. Study context: Samples came from the United States, Italy and Spain, spanning acute and convalescent COVID-19. The analysed material was cDNA or gDNA that came from T cells, B-cell-depleted T cells, or PBMCs.

The method was immunoSEQ multiplex PCR; TCRdb's version includes in-frame clones alone and lacks a portion of them. The sample includes about 240,000 clones, about 88% of them seen just once. This sequence was found in a woman in her 70s with active or convalescent COVID-19. The sequencing sample was made of peripheral blood.

This CDR3 reads CASSYKQGNTIYF. The DNA for the CDR3 is TGTGCCAGCAGTTACAAACAGGGAAACACCATATATTTT. The V call is TRBV6-5, the J call TRBJ1-3; no firm D call. From germline, CDR1 is MNHEY and CDR2 SVGAGI. Trimming took off 2 bases at V and 4 bases at J, with 6 bases between the two ends. This CDR3 is built from 13 residues.